Listed below are T cell receptor beta chains from one sample, sequenced in a study of regulatory T cells in long-lasting Graves disease. One entry per CDR3 protein results from TCRdb running MiXCR on the multiplex PCR reads. This table holds 360,000 or so distinct CDR3 sequences, 16% found once. This sample also appeared in a second study, on T cells in Graves' hyperthyroidism and ophthalmopathy.

This specimen was peripheral blood mononuclear cells (PBMCs), taken at new diagnosis, from a patient treated with antithyroid drugs. Source of these receptors: a woman under 30 with Graves disease. The CDR3 runs from the conserved cysteine through the conserved F or W. Each record gives: D gene, CDR3 length, V gene, clone size, J gene, CDR3 protein, CDR3 DNA. The D gene is left open where the match is weak. Clone size is stated in some rows and not others, as once, few, many or a class when expanded.

D gene: .; CDR3 length: 14; V gene: TRBV5-1; clone size: many; J gene: TRBJ1-1; CDR3 protein: CASSLVGTNTEAFF; CDR3 DNA: TGCGCCAGCAGCTTGGTAGGGACGAACACTGAAGCTTTCTTT
D gene: .; CDR3 length: 12; V gene: TRBV7-9; clone size: few; J gene: TRBJ1-5; CDR3 protein: CASGQSNQPQHF; CDR3 DNA: TGTGCCAGCGGACAGAGCAATCAGCCCCAGCATTTT
D gene: .; CDR3 length: 16; V gene: TRBV10-3; clone size: many; J gene: TRBJ1-1; CDR3 protein: CAISESFSGGYAEAFF; CDR3 DNA: TGTGCCATCAGTGAGTCGTTTTCGGGGGGTTACGCTGAAGCTTTCTTT
D gene: .; CDR3 length: 16; V gene: TRBV7-2; clone size: .; J gene: TRBJ1-5; CDR3 protein: CASSLFGGRTNQPQHF; CDR3 DNA: TGTGCCAGCAGCTTATTTGGGGGGAGAACCAATCAGCCCCAGCATTTT
D gene: TRBD1; CDR3 length: 15; V gene: TRBV12-3/TRBV12-4; clone size: many; J gene: TRBJ1-5; CDR3 protein: CASSLTQGGGQPQHF; CDR3 DNA: TGTGCCAGCAGTCTAACACAGGGGGGCGGGCAGCCCCAGCATTTT
D gene: TRBD1; CDR3 length: 15; V gene: TRBV5-4; clone size: .; J gene: TRBJ2-1; CDR3 protein: CASSSDRDSYNEQFF; CDR3 DNA: TGTGCCAGCAGCTCGGACAGGGACTCGTACAATGAGCAGTTCTTC
D gene: TRBD2; CDR3 length: 16; V gene: TRBV27; clone size: many; J gene: TRBJ2-3; CDR3 protein: CASSSGLAGGTDTQYF; CDR3 DNA: TGTGCCAGCAGTTCCGGACTAGCGGGAGGCACAGATACGCAGTATTTT
D gene: .; CDR3 length: 16; V gene: TRBV28; clone size: .; J gene: TRBJ1-1; CDR3 protein: CASSRTTLRGYTEVFF; CDR3 DNA: TGTGCCAGCAGCCGAACGACTTTAAGGGGTTACACTGAAGTTTTCTTT
D gene: .; CDR3 length: 11; V gene: TRBV28; clone size: many; J gene: TRBJ2-1; CDR3 protein: CATRRANGLFF; CDR3 DNA: TGTGCCACCCGGCGGGCGAATGGGCTGTTCTTC
D gene: TRBD2; CDR3 length: 15; V gene: TRBV20-1; clone size: .; J gene: TRBJ2-1; CDR3 protein: CSARDYRGGYNEQFF; CDR3 DNA: TGCAGTGCTAGAGATTATCGGGGGGGCTACAATGAGCAGTTCTTC
D gene: .; CDR3 length: 15; V gene: TRBV5-1; clone size: .; J gene: TRBJ2-5; CDR3 protein: CASSFRDGRWETQYF; CDR3 DNA: TGCGCCAGCAGCTTCCGGGACGGGCGTTGGGAGACCCAGTACTTC
D gene: .; CDR3 length: 15; V gene: TRBV15; clone size: few; J gene: TRBJ1-1; CDR3 protein: CATSRDPAGNTEAFF; CDR3 DNA: TGTGCCACCAGCAGAGATCCGGCGGGAAACACTGAAGCTTTCTTT
D gene: TRBD2; CDR3 length: 17; V gene: TRBV24-1; clone size: many; J gene: TRBJ2-1; CDR3 protein: CATSDRQTSATYNEQFF; CDR3 DNA: TGTGCCACCAGTGATCGGCAGACTAGCGCGACTTACAATGAGCAGTTCTTC
D gene: .; CDR3 length: 15; V gene: TRBV9; clone size: few; J gene: TRBJ2-4; CDR3 protein: CASSVAPGAKNIQYF; CDR3 DNA: TGTGCCAGCAGCGTAGCCCCCGGGGCCAAAAACATTCAGTACTTC
D gene: .; CDR3 length: 16; V gene: TRBV6-1; clone size: .; J gene: TRBJ1-2; CDR3 protein: CASSEWAGSFNYGYTF; CDR3 DNA: TGTGCCAGCAGTGAATGGGCAGGGTCTTTTAACTATGGCTACACCTTC
D gene: TRBD2; CDR3 length: 14; V gene: TRBV6-2/TRBV6-3; clone size: many; J gene: TRBJ2-5; CDR3 protein: CASGAGALQETQYF; CDR3 DNA: TGTGCCAGCGGAGCGGGAGCTCTCCAAGAGACCCAGTACTTC
D gene: .; CDR3 length: 14; V gene: TRBV5-1; clone size: many; J gene: TRBJ2-4; CDR3 protein: CASSLDGSGNIQYF; CDR3 DNA: TGCGCCAGCAGCTTGGACGGGTCGGGAAACATTCAGTACTTC